The clone carrying this T cell receptor beta chain came up a few times. Compared with germline, one end of the junction differs, possibly owing to a read error. Ligated cDNA underwent four rounds of PCR with nested alpha and beta constant region primers and SP2. Reverse transcription of blood and skin TCR RNA was primed at alpha and beta constant regions. TCRdb analysed the 5' RACE reads with MiXCR anew, one entry per CDR3 protein. Of more than 50,000 distinct CDR3 sequences in the sample, 7% to 8% were seen once. The sample belongs to a study of naive and memory T cell subsets. An oligonucleotide containing a UMI was ligated to the 3' end of TCR cDNA. Whole blood, 2 to 2.5 ml, came from adult healthy volunteers. Input was roughly 1 to 1000 ng of DNase-treated total RNA without cell sorting. This CDR3 has 15 amino acids. The V gene's germline CDR1 is SSHAT and CDR2 FNYEAQ (reference sequence).

V gene TRBV7-7 combines with J gene TRBJ2-5; 7 nucleotides align to TRBD1. This sequence originates from a female donor in good health. Written as DNA, the CDR3 is TGTGCTAGCAGCCTGACAGGGACCACACAAGAGACCCAGTACTTC. Translated, it gives CASSLTGTTQETQYF.